This T cell receptor beta chain was found in a study of T cell changes during pregnancy in multiple sclerosis. Generated by immunoSEQ multiplex PCR, the TCRdb table keeps only in-frame clones and is missing some. The sample has some 80,000 clones, approximately 95% seen once. CDR1 SGHNT and CDR2 YYREEE come from the germline V gene (reference sequence). Trimming at V came to 0 bases and at J to 3 bases, leaving 2 bases not matched to a gene. The CDR3 is 16 residues long. Details on this clone: Other DNA sequences in this specimen translate into the identical CDR3.

The receptor was derived from a female donor with multiple sclerosis, enrolled in a pregnancy study. The specimen comprised CD4+ T cells from peripheral blood mononuclear cells, sampled after pregnancy. V is TRBV5-4 and J is TRBJ2-7, with 14 bases lining up with TRBD2. In nucleotides, the CDR3 is TGTGCCAGCAGCTTGGGACTAGCGGGAGGGGGCTACGAGCAGTACTTC. The encoded protein is CASSLGLAGGGYEQYF.